The table lists the clone carrying this TCR beta chain with a count of one. Its specificity is not known. Assay used: immunoSEQ multiplex PCR; TCRdb lists only in-frame clones, some missing. The sample lists roughly 320,000 clones, just over 85% seen once, with approximately 1.9% in the top ten. The treatment here: roughly 20 received Ad26.COV2.S at low or high dose, single or two shots; several received placebo; per-sample allocation not given. Day 63 following the first vaccine or placebo injection was when the samples were taken. This entry belongs to a study of Ad26.COV2.S vaccination and SARS-CoV-2 variants. The overall study: The study gave Ad26.COV2.S intramuscularly, once or twice 56 days apart.

Trimming took 0 bases from V and 2 from J, leaving 11 bases between them. CDR3 length equals 16 residues. Germline loops: CDR1 KGHSH, CDR2 LQKENI. The study's findings and limits: Comparability of non-spike TCR breadth was observed across vaccine and placebo recipients.

Sequences were derived from peripheral blood, sampled in a trial of Ad26.COV2.S vaccine versus placebo. The J gene is TRBJ1-5, the V gene TRBV18; D not certain. This clonotype originated in a person between 18 and 65 years old who received the Ad26.COV2.S COVID-19 vaccine or a placebo. This CDR3 reads CASSPPGSGRNQPQHF. The CDR3 nucleotides read TGTGCCAGCTCACCACCAGGGTCTGGGCGCAATCAGCCCCAGCATTTT.